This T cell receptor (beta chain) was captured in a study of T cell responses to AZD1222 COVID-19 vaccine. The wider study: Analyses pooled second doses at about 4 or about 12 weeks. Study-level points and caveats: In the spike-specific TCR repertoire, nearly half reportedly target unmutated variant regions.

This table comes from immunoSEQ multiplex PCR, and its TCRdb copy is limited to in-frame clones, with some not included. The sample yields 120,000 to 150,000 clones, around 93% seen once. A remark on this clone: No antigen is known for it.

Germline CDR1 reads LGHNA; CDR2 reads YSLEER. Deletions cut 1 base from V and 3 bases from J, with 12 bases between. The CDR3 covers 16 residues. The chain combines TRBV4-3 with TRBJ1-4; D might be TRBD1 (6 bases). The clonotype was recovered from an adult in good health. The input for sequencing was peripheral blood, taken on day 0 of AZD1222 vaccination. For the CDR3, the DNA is TGCGCCAGCAGCCAAGCGTCCGGACAGCCTAATGAAAAACTGTTTTTT. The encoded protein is CASSQASGQPNEKLFF.